This T cell receptor (beta chain) appears in the sequencing data of a study of cytomegalovirus exposure and HLA in healthy donors. Whole-study results and caveats: The only immune exposure information that was available was CMV serostatus. Later work found most CMV-associated TCR beta chains apparently HLA-restricted. Researchers reported in a later analysis that a missense DCLRE1C variant was tied to TCR beta V- and J-gene trimming. An analysis was carried out later, and it reportedly showed fewer N-insertions in an Asian-associated ancestry cluster than the approximately 680-donor mean.

This PCR relied on a set of 60 Vbeta primers and 13 Jbeta primers. TCRdb keeps only in-frame clones here, not all; method: immunoSEQ multiplex PCR. The sample lists 150,000 to 200,000 clones, roughly 77% seen once, with roughly 10% in the top ten. Per the germline V gene, CDR1 is MNHEY and CDR2 is SMNVEV (reference sequence). The ends were cut back, 8 bases at V and 1 base at J, with 5 bases in the middle. The CDR3 consists of 11 residues. Details on this clone: What it binds is not known.

Sequenced material: PBMCs. The chain combines TRBV27 with TRBJ1-1, with D uncertain. The sequence was obtained from a man aged 18 to 29 in good health and CMV-seropositive. CDR3 amino acids: CASRGNTEAFF. The DNA for the CDR3 is TGTGCCAGCCGAGGGAACACTGAAGCTTTCTTT.